This is a list of T cell receptor beta chains from one sample in a study of blood T cell repertoires in COVID-19. The method was immunoSEQ multiplex PCR; TCRdb's version includes in-frame clones alone and lacks a portion of them. The profile covers roughly 190,000 clones, with around 76% appearing a single time and roughly 8.6% taken by the ten largest. The specimen sequenced was peripheral blood. The receptors here all came from a woman aged 45-59 years with active or convalescent COVID-19. CDR3s include the opening cysteine and the closing phenylalanine or tryptophan. The D gene is left open where the match is weak. Some rows mark clone size as missing; the rest say once, few, many or name a class of expanded clone.

NA	TRBV9	TRBJ1-3	NA	TGTGCCAGCAGCGCGGCGGAGTACTCTGGAAACACCATATATTTT	CASSAAEYSGNTIYF
few	TRBV2	TRBJ1-2	NA	TGTGCCAGCAGCCAGACACCGACCCTTAACTATGGCTACACCTTC	CASSQTPTLNYGYTF
NA	TRBV5-1	TRBJ1-2	TRBD1	TGCGCCAGCAGCTTGGCCTCAGCAGGGGGTAGCCCCTCGGATGGCTACACCTTC	CASSLASAGGSPSDGYTF
NA	TRBV27	TRBJ1-6	TRBD1	TGTGCCAGCAGTTTCCTTCCCCCAGGGGGCCTTTCTAATTCACCCCTCCACTTT	CASSFLPPGGLSNSPLHF
NA	TRBV6-1	TRBJ1-3	NA	TGTGCCAGCAGTGAAACTGTCTCGGGAAACACCATATATTTT	CASSETVSGNTIYF
NA	TRBV5-1	TRBJ1-1	NA	TGCGCCAGCAGCCTAAAAGGACAGAACACTGAAGCTTTCTTT	CASSLKGQNTEAFF
once	TRBV30	TRBJ1-5	TRBD1	TGTGCCTGGAGTGTAAACAGGGGAAATCAGCCCCAGCATTTT	CAWSVNRGNQPQHF
NA	TRBV6-6	TRBJ2-2	NA	TGTGCCAGCAGTCCCCGGCGGGTATCGAACACCGGGGAGCTGTTTTTT	CASSPRRVSNTGELFF
NA	TRBV5-1	TRBJ1-1	NA	TGCGCCAGCAGCTTGCTTACTAAAAGGAACACTGAAGCTTTCTTT	CASSLLTKRNTEAFF
NA	TRBV5-1	TRBJ2-7	NA	TGCGCCAGCAGCTTGGATTTCCGGGAGAGGAACGAGCAGTACTTC	CASSLDFRERNEQYF
NA	TRBV7-2	TRBJ2-7	NA	TGTGCCAGCAGCTTAGATGGGACTTTGTACGAGCAGTACTTC	CASSLDGTLYEQYF
many	TRBV30	TRBJ1-2	TRBD1	TGTGCCTGGAGTGAACAGGGGGCGTATGGCTACACCTTC	CAWSEQGAYGYTF
NA	TRBV10-3	TRBJ1-1	NA	TGTGCCATCAGTGACAGGGGAGGGACTGAAGCTTTCTTT	CAISDRGGTEAFF
NA	TRBV28	TRBJ2-1	TRBD1	TGTGCCAGCAGTATAGGACAGGGGTCCAATGAGCAGTTCTTC	CASSIGQGSNEQFF
NA	TRBV30	TRBJ1-5	NA	TGTGCCTGGAGTGGGGGCAAGAGCGAAGATAGCAATCAGCCCCAGCATTTT	CAWSGGKSEDSNQPQHF
NA	TRBV3-1/TRBV3-2	TRBJ1-6	NA	TGTGCCAGCAGCCAAGATCCGGGTCCCGTCCACTTT	CASSQDPGPVHF
few	TRBV18	TRBJ2-2	NA	TGTGCCAGCTCACCACGTAGACAGACGAACACCGGGGAGCTGTTTTTT	CASSPRRQTNTGELFF
NA	TRBV6-2/TRBV6-3	TRBJ1-2	NA	TGTGCCAGCAGCCGCGGGACCCCGAGCGCCTATGGCTACACCTTC	CASSRGTPSAYGYTF
NA	TRBV2	TRBJ2-1	NA	TGTGCCAGCAGTGACGAGTCTTACAATGAGCAGTTCTTC	CASSDESYNEQFF
few	TRBV4-1	TRBJ2-1	TRBD2	TGCGCCAGCAGCCAAGACGGGACTAGCGGATACAATGAGCAGTTCTTC	CASSQDGTSGYNEQFF
NA	TRBV27	TRBJ2-7	TRBD2	TGTGCCAGCAGTTTGAATAGCGGGAGGGCCCGCTACGAGCAGTACTTC	CASSLNSGRARYEQYF
few	TRBV19	TRBJ2-1	TRBD2	TGTGCCAGTACCACTAGCGGGGGGAACAATGAGCAGTTCTTC	CASTTSGGNNEQFF
NA	TRBV18	TRBJ1-6	TRBD1	TGTGCCAGCTCAACCGGGACAGATAATTCACCCCTCCACTTT	CASSTGTDNSPLHF
NA	TRBV7-9	TRBJ2-7	TRBD2	TGTGCCAGCAGCGTTACTAGCGGGAGGGTCTACGAGCAGTACTTC	CASSVTSGRVYEQYF
NA	TRBV5-4	TRBJ1-2	TRBD1	TGTGCCAGCAGCTGGGGACAGGTTGAATATGGCTACACCTTC	CASSWGQVEYGYTF
NA	TRBV7-9	TRBJ1-6	TRBD1	TGTGCCAGCAGCTTACCGGGACAGGGGTCACCCCTCCACTTT	CASSLPGQGSPLHF
NA	TRBV12-5	TRBJ2-2	TRBD2	TGTGCTAGTGGCCCGGGACTATTGGATGCCGGGGAGCTGTTTTTT	CASGPGLLDAGELFF
NA	TRBV5-1	TRBJ1-3	NA	TGCGCCAGCAGCTCCCAACCCACCGTTGAGTCTGGAAACACCATATATTTT	CASSSQPTVESGNTIYF
NA	TRBV4-3	TRBJ2-7	NA	TGCGCCAGCAGCCAAGAGGGTCCGGGGGGCGGGACCCTCTACGAGCAGTACTTC	CASSQEGPGGGTLYEQYF